The clone carrying this T cell receptor beta chain was picked up a small number of times. Using its own MiXCR run on the 5' RACE reads, TCRdb lists one record per CDR3 protein. The sample includes about 810,000 distinct CDR3 sequences, approximately 13% of them seen just once. The sample comes from a study of identical twins. J lost 5 bases, V lost 5 bases, and 6 bases had no gene match. The CDR3 spans 15 residues. The germline V gene encodes CDR1 MDHEN and CDR2 SYDVKM. This sample also appeared in a second study, on yellow fever vaccine responses in identical twins.

The source of this sequence is a woman between 18 and 29 years old in good health. The sample taken for sequencing was PBMCs. This chain joins TRBV28 and TRBJ2-1, with 10 positions matching TRBD2. CDR3 loop: CASSRPGLANNEQFF. The CDR3 DNA is TGTGCCAGCAGTCGACCGGGACTAGCGAACAATGAGCAGTTCTTC.